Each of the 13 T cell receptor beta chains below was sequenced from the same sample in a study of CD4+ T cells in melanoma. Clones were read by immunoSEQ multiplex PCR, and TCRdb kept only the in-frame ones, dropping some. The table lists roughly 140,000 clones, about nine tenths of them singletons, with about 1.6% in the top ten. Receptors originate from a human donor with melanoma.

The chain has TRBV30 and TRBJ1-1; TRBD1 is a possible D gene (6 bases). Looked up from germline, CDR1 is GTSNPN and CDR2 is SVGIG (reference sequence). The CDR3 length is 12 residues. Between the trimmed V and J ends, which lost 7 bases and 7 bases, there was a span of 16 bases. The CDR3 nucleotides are TGTGCCTACGAGAACGGGGGGCTTGAAGCTTTCTTT. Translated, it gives CAYENGGLEAFF.

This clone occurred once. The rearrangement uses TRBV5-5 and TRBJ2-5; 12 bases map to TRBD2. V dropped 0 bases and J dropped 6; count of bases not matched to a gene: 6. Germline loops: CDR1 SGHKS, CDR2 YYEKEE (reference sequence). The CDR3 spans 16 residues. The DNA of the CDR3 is TGTGCCAGCAGCTTGGTTGCTAGCGGGGGGGGCAAGACCCAGTACTTC. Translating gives CASSLVASGGGKTQYF.

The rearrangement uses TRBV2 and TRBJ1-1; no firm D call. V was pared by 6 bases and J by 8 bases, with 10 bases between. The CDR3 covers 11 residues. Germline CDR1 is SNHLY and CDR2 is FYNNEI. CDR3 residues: CASRYHLEAFF. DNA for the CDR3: TGTGCCAGCAGATACCACTTAGAAGCTTTCTTT.

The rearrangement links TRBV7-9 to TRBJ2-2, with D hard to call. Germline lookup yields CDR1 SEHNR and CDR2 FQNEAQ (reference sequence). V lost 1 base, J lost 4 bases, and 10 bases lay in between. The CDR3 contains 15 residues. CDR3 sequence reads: CASSLGTRGTGELFF. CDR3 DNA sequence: TGTGCCAGCAGCTTAGGCACCCGAGGCACCGGGGAGCTGTTTTTT. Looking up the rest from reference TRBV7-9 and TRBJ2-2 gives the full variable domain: DTGVSQNPRHKITKRGQNVTFRCDPISEHNRLYWYRQTLGQGPEFLTYFQNEAQLEKSRLLSDRFSAERPKGSFSTLEIQRTEQGDSAMYLCASSLGTRGTGELFFGEGSRLTVL.

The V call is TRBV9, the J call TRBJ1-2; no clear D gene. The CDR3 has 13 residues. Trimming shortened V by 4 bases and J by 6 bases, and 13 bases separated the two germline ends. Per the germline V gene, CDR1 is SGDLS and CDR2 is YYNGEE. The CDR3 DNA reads TGTGCCAGCAGCCCCCAGCGCGGGGATGGCTACACCTTC. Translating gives CASSPQRGDGYTF. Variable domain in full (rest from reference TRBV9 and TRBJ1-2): DSGVTQTPKHLITATGQRVTLRCSPRSGDLSVYWYQQSLDQGLQFLIQYYNGEERAKGNILERFSAQQFPDLHSELNLSSLELGDSALYFCASSPQRGDGYTFGSGTRLTVV.

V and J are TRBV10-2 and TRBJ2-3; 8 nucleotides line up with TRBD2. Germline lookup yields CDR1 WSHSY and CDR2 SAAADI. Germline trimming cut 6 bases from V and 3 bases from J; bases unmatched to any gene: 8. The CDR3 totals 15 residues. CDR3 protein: CASSPGTSLTDTQYF. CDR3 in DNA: TGCGCCAGCAGCCCCGGGACTAGTTTGACAGATACGCAGTATTTT.

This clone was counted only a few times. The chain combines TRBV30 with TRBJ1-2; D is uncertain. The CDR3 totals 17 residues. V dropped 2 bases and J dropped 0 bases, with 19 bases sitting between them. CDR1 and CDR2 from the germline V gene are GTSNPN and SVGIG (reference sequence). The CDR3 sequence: CAWSYLGGPTSNYGYTF. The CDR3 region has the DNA TGTGCCTGGAGTTACTTAGGAGGGCCTACCTCTAACTATGGCTACACCTTC.

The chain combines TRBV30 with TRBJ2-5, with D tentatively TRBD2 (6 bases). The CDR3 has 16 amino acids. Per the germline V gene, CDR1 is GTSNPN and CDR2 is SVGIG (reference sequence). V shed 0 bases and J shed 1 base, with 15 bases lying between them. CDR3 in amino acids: CAWSVAGKAGQETQYF. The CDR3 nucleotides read TGTGCCTGGAGTGTGGCTGGGAAAGCGGGCCAAGAGACCCAGTACTTC.

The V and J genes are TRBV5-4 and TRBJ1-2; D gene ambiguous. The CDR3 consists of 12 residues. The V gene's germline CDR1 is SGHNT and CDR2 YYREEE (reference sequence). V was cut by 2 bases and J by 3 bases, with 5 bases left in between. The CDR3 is CASSLEYYGYTF. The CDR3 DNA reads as TGTGCCAGCAGCTTAGAGTACTATGGCTACACCTTC.

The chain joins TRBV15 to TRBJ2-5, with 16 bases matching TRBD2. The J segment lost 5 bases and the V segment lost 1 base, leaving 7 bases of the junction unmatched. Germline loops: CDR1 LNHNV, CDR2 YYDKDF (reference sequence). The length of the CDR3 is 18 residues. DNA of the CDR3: TGTGCCACCAGCAGAGGAGGGACTAGCGGGGGGGCGGAGGAGACCCAGTACTTC. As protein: CATSRGGTSGGAEETQYF.

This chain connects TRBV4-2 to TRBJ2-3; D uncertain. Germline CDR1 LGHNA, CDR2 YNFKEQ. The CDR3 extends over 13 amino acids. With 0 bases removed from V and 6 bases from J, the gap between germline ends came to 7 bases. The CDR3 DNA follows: TGTGCCAGCAGCCAAGAGCGCCGGGATACGCAGTATTTT. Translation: CASSQERRDTQYF.

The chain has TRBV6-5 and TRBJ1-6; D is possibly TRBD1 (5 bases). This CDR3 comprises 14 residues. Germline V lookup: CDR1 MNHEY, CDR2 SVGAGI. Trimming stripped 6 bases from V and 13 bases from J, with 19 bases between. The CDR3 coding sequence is TGTGCCAGCAGCAGATTTCCGGGACCTGAGCCCCTCCACTTT. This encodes CASSRFPGPEPLHF.

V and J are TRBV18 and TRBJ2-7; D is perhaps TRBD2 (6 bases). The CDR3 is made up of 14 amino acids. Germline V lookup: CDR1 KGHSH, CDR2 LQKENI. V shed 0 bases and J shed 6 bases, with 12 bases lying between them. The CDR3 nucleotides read TGTGCCAGCTCACCACCAATCGCGCGGGGCGAGCAGTACTTC. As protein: CASSPPIARGEQYF.